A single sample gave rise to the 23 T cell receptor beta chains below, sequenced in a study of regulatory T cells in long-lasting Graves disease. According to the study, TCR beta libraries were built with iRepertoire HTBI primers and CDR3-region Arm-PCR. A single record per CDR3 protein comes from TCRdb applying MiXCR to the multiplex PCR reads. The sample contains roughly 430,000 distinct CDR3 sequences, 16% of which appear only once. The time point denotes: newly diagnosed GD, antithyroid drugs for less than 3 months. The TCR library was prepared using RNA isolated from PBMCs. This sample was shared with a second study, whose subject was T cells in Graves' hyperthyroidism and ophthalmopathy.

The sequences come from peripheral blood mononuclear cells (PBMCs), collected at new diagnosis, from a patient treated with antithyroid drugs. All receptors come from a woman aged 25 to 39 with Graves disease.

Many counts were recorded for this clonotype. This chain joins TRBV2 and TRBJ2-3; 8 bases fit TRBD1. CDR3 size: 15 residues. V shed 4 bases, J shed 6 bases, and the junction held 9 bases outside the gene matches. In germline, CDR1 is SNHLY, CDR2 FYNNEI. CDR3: CASSGRTGQGDTQYF. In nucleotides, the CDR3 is TGTGCCAGCAGTGGCAGGACAGGGCAAGGGGATACGCAGTATTTT.

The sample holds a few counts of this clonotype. CDR3: CASSPTSGSTRDSGANVLTF. CDR3 DNA sequence: TGTGCCAGCTCACCGACTAGCGGGAGTACCCGGGACTCTGGGGCCAACGTCCTGACTTTC. V gene TRBV18 combines with J gene TRBJ2-6, with TRBD2 matching 12 bases. Germline-derived CDR1 and CDR2 are KGHSH and LQKENI. The CDR3 covers 20 residues. Trimming cost V 3 bases and J 0 bases; bases outside gene matches: 9. Drawing the rest from reference TRBV18 and TRBJ2-6, the complete variable domain is NAGVMQNPRHLVRRRGQEARLRCSPMKGHSHVYWYRQLPEEGLKFMVYLQKENIIDESGMPKERFSAEFPKEGPSILRIQQVVRGDSAAYFCASSPTSGSTRDSGANVLTFGAGSRLTVL.

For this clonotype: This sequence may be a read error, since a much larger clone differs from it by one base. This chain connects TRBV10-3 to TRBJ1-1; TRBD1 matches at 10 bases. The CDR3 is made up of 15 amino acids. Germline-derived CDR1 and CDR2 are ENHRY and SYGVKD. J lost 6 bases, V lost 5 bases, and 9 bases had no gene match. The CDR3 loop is CAISYDPGTGAEAFF. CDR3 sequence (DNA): TGTGCCATCAGTTACGACCCGGGGACAGGGGCTGAAGCTTTCTTT.

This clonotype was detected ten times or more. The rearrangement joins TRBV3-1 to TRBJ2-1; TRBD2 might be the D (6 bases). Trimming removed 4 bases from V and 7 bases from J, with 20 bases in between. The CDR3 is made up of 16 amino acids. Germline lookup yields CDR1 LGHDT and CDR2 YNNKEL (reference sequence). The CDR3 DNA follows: TGTGCCAGCAGCCGCCACCCGGGACTCTCGAAAAATGAGCAGTTCTTC. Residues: CASSRHPGLSKNEQFF.

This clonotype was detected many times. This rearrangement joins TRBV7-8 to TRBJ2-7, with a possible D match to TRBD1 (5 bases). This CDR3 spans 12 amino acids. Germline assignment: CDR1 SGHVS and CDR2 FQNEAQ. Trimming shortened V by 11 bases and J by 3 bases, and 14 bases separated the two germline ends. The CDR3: CACQDTHYEQYF. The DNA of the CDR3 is TGTGCCTGCCAGGACACACACTACGAGCAGTACTTC. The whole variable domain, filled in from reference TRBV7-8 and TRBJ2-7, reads GAGVSQSPRYKVAKRGQDVALRCDPISGHVSLFWYQQALGQGPEFLTYFQNEAQLDKSGLPSDRFFAERPEGSVSTLKIQRTQQEDSAVYLCACQDTHYEQYFGPGTRLTVT.

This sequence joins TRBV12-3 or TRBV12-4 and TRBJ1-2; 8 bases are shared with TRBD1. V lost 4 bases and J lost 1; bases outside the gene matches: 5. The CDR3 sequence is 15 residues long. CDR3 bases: TGTGCCAGCAGTTCGTCGGGACAGGATAACTATGGCTACACCTTC. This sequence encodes CASSSSGQDNYGYTF.

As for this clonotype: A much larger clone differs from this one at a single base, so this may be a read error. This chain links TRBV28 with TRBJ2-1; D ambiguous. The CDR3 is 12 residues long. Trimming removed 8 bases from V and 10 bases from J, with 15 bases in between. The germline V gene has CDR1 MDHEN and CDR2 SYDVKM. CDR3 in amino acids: CASRSTSYEQFF. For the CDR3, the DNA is TGTGCCAGCCGAAGTACGAGCTACGAGCAGTTCTTC.

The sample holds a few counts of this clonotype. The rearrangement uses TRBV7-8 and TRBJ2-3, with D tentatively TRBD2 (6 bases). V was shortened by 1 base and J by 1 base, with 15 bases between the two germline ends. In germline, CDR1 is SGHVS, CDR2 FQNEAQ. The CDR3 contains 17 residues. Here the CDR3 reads CASSLVIGERGTDTQYF. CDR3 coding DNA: TGTGCCAGCAGCTTAGTCATAGGCGAGCGGGGCACAGATACGCAGTATTTT.

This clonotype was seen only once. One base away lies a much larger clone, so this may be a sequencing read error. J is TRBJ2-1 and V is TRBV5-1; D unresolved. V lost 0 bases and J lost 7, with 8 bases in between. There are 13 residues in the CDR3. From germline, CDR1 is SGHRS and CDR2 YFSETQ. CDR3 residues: CASSLDPPNEQFF. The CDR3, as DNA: TGCGCCAGCAGCTTGGATCCACCAAATGAGCAGTTCTTC.

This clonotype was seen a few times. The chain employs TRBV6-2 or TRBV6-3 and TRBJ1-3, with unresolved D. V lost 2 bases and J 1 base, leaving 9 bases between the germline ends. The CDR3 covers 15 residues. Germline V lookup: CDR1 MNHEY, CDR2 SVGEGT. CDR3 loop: CASSYGLGSGNTIYF. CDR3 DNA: TGTGCCAGCAGTTACGGTCTGGGGTCTGGAAACACCATATATTTT.

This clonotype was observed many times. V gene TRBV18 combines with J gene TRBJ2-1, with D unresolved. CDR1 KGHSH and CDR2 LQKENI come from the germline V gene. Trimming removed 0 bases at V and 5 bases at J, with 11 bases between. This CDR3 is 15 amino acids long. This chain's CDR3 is CASSPPITEHNEQFF. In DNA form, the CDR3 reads TGTGCCAGCTCACCACCGATAACAGAACACAATGAGCAGTTCTTC.

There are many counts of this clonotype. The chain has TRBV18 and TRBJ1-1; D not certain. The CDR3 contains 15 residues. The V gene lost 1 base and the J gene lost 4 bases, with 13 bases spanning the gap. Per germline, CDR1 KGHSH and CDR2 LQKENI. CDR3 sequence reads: CASSPLMDETTEAFF. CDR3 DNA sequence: TGTGCCAGCTCACCACTAATGGATGAGACCACTGAAGCTTTCTTT.

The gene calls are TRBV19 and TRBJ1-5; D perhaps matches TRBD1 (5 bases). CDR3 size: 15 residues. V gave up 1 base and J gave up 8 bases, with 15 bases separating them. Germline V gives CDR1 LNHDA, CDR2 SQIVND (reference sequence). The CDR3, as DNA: TGTGCCAGTAGTATAGGGGACGGGGGTTTTAAGCCCCAGCATTTT. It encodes CASSIGDGGFKPQHF.

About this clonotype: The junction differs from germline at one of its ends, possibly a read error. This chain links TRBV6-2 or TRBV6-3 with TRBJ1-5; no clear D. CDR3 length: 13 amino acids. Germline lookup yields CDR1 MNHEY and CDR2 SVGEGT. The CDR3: CASRPDSNQSQHF. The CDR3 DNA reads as TGTGCCAGCAGGCCCGATAGCAATCAGTCCCAGCATTTT.

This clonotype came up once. This chain's CDR3 is CASSSLGLASDTGELFF. CDR3 DNA: TGTGCCAGCAGCTCGCTAGGACTAGCGTCGGACACCGGGGAGCTGTTTTTT. The chain couples TRBV7-8 to TRBJ2-2; 9 nucleotides line up with TRBD2. Germline lookup yields CDR1 SGHVS and CDR2 FQNEAQ. Trimming took 4 bases from V and 3 from J; bases not matched to a gene: 9. The CDR3 totals 17 residues.

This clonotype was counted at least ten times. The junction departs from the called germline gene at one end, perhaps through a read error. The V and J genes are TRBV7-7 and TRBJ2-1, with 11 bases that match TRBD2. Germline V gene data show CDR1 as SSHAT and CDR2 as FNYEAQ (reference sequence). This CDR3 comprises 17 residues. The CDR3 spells CASSSLSGRAGDNEQFF. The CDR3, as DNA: TGTGCTAGCAGCTCACTTAGCGGGAGGGCCGGCGACAATGAGCAGTTCTTC.

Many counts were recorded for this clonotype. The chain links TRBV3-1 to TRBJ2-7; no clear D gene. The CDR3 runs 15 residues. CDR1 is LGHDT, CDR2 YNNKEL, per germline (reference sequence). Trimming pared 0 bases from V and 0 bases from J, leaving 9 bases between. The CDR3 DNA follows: TGTGCCAGCAGCCAAGATCTTGCAGTCTCCTACGAGCAGTACTTC. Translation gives CASSQDLAVSYEQYF.

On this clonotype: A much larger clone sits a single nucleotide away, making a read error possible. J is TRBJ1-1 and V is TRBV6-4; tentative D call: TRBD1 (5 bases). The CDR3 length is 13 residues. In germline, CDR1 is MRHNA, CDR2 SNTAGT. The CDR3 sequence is CASSYSGSTEAFF. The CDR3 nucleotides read TGTGCCAGCAGTTACTCAGGGAGCACTGAAGCTTTCTTT.

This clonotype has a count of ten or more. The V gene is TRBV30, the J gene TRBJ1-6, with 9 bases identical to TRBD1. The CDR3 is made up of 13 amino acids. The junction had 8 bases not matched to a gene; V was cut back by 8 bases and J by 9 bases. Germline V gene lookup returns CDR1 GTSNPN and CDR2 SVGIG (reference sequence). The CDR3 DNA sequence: TGTGCCACCCAACAGGGGGCAGCTTCACCCCTCCACTTT. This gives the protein CATQQGAASPLHF.

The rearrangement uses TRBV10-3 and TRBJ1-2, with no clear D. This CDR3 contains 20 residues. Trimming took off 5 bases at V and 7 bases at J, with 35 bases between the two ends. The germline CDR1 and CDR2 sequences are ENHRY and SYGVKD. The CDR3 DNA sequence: TGTGCCATCAGTTACGGACCGTCTCGGCCACAGTGGGATGGCGGTGGTGGCTACACCTTC. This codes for CAISYGPSRPQWDGGGGYTF.

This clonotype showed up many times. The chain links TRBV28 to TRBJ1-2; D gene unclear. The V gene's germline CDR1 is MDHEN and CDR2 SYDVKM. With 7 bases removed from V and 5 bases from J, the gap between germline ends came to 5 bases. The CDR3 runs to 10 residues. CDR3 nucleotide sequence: TGTGCCAGCAACAGATATGGCTACACCTTC. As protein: CASNRYGYTF.

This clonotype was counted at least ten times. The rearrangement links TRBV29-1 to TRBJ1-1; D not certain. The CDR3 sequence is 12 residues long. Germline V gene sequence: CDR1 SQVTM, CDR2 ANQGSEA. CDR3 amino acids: CSTKTHATEAFF. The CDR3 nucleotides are TGCAGTACGAAGACCCACGCCACTGAAGCTTTCTTT.

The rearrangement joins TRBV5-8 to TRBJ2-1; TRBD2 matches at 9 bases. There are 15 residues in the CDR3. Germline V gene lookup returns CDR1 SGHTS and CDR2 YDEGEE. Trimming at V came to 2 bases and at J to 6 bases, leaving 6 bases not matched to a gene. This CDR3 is CASSFEELAGNEQFF. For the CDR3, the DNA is TGTGCCAGCAGCTTTGAAGAACTAGCGGGCAATGAGCAGTTCTTC.